This T cell receptor (beta chain) stems from a study of shared clonotypes between healthy human individuals. Method: immunoSEQ multiplex PCR; TCRdb's copy keeps in-frame clones and lacks some. This table holds 2 million to 2.5 million clones, 80% to 95% found once. V dropped 5 bases and J dropped 6 bases, with 17 bases sitting between them. CDR3 length: 15 amino acids. Looked up from germline, CDR1 is MNHEY and CDR2 is SMNVEV (reference sequence). The clonotype was recovered from a man aged 18 to 30 in good health. Some clones in this sample may be carry-over from other donors' samples. This chain joins TRBV27 and TRBJ2-4, with TRBD1 as a possible D gene (6 bases). Sequences were obtained from naive CD4+ T cells from PBMCs. Subset reported: CD45RA+ positively selected. The chain's CDR3 is CASSPNRDPGNIQYF. CDR3 nucleotides: TGTGCCAGCAGTCCCAACAGGGACCCTGGAAACATTCAGTACTTC.